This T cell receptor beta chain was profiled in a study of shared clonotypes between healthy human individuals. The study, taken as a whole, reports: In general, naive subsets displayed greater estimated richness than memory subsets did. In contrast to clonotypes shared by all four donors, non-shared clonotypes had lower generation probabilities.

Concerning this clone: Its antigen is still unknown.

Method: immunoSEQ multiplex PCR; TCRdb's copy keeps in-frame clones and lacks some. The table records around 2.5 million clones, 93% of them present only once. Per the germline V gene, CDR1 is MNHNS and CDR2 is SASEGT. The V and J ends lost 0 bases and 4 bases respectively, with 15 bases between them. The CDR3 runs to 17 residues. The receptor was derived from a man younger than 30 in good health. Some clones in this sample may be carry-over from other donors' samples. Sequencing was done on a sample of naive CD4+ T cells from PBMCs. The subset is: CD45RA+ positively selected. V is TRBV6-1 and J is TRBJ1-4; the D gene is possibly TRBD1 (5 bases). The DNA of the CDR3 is TGTGCCAGCAGTGAAGCGCTGGGGCAGGGCAGTAATGAAAAACTGTTTTTT. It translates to CASSEALGQGSNEKLFF.